This T cell receptor (beta chain) was observed in a study of shared clonotypes between healthy human individuals. Profiling relied on immunoSEQ multiplex PCR, and the TCRdb table lists in-frame clones only, not all of them. Of 400,000 to 600,000 clones in the sample, around 96% were seen once. The germline V gene has CDR1 LNHDA and CDR2 SQIVND (reference sequence). This CDR3 comprises 16 residues. With 1 base removed from V and 4 bases from J, the gap between germline ends came to 17 bases. Sequenced material: naive CD4+ T cells sorted from blood. Subset meaning: CD45RA+ positively selected. The chain is built from TRBV19 and TRBJ2-7; weak D call: TRBD1 (6 bases). This sequence was found in a woman aged 25 to 45 in good health. The CDR3 sequence: CASSIGGQKFPYEQYF. The CDR3 region has the DNA TGTGCCAGTAGTATAGGCGGACAGAAATTCCCTTACGAGCAGTACTTC.